Measured by frequency, the clone carrying this T cell receptor (beta chain) is medium-sized. No antigen is known for it. The source of the sample is a study of CXCR3-negative and CXCR3-positive naive CD8 T cells. The study, taken as a whole, reports: Naive CXCR3-negative and CXCR3-positive cells had similar TRBV-TRBJ usage; memory differed. Memory CD8+ cells showed much lower diversity, while both naive subsets displayed comparably high diversity. Higher TRB CDR3 hydrophobicity marked CXCR3-positive naive cells relative to CXCR3-negative naive cells.

Within the CD8+ T cell compartment, naive cells were CD45RO-CCR7+CD27+CD95-. This CDR3 contains 15 residues. Germline CDR1 reads MGHRA; CDR2 reads YSYEKL. Researchers prepared the TRB cDNA libraries using 5' RACE with UMI labels. One entry per CDR3 protein, without DNA, is what TCRdb gives after re-calling the 5' RACE reads. Listed are around 45,000 distinct CDR3 sequences; about 1.6% falls within the top ten. This TCR was recovered from a human donor in good health. Some clones in this sample may be carry-over from other donors' samples. The rearrangement joins TRBV4-1 to TRBJ1-1. The sequenced material came from naive CXCR3- CD8+ T cells from blood. Documented subset: CD45RO-CCR7+CD27+CD95- naive CD8+ T cells lacking CXCR3 (TNR3-). The CDR3 reads CASSQVTESRTEAFF.